What follows are 18 T cell receptor beta chains derived from one specimen sequenced in a study of blood T cell repertoires in COVID-19. Using immunoSEQ multiplex PCR, the repertoire was profiled, and TCRdb retains in-frame clones only, with some absent. Seen here are about 330,000 clones, 65% to 90% observed once, and the top ten hold just over 7%. Sequences were obtained from peripheral blood. These receptors all come from a human donor in a cohort sampled during active COVID-19.

The chain recombines TRBV24-1 with TRBJ2-2; maybe TRBD2 (5 bases). This CDR3 has 15 amino acids. Trimming removed 8 bases at V and 3 bases at J, with 15 bases between. The germline V gene has CDR1 KGHDR and CDR2 SFDVKD. The CDR3 is CATMGTRVHTGELFF. The CDR3 DNA sequence: TGTGCCACCATGGGTACGCGGGTACACACCGGGGAGCTGTTTTTT.

This sequence joins TRBV7-9 and TRBJ2-1, with 7 bases matching TRBD2. Germline V gene data show CDR1 as SEHNR and CDR2 as FQNEAQ (reference sequence). The trim removed 7 bases at V and 6 bases at J, leaving 12 bases unmatched. CDR3 length: 15 residues. The CDR3 is CASKTDRDYGNEQFF. The CDR3 coding sequence is TGTGCCAGCAAAACAGACCGGGACTACGGCAATGAGCAGTTCTTC.

The chain has TRBV5-1 and TRBJ1-1; weak D call: TRBD1 (6 bases). V gave up 3 bases and J gave up 1 base, with 13 bases separating them. The CDR3 has 15 amino acids. From germline, CDR1 is SGHRS and CDR2 YFSETQ. CDR3 sequence (DNA): TGCGCCAGCAGCTCCCCAGCGACAGGGAACACTGAAGCTTTCTTT. Translating it yields CASSSPATGNTEAFF. The whole variable domain, filled in from reference TRBV5-1 and TRBJ1-1, reads KAGVTQTPRYLIKTRGQQVTLSCSPISGHRSVSWYQQTPGQGLQFLFEYFSETQRNKGNFPGRFSGRQFSNSRSEMNVSTLELGDSALYLCASSSPATGNTEAFFGQGTRLTVV.

The chain recombines TRBV19 with TRBJ2-7, with 10 bases that match TRBD2. This CDR3 has 16 amino acids. The trim removed 1 base at V and 3 bases at J, leaving 6 bases unmatched. CDR1 is LNHDA, CDR2 SQIVND, per germline (reference sequence). CDR3 in amino acids: CASSIAASGGVYEQYF. Here the CDR3 DNA reads TGTGCCAGTAGTATAGCAGCTAGCGGGGGCGTCTACGAGCAGTACTTC.

The chain employs TRBV19 and TRBJ1-5, with 7 positions matching TRBD1. CDR3 length equals 18 residues. The germline gives CDR1 LNHDA, CDR2 SQIVND (reference sequence). Trimming cost V 6 bases and J 4 bases; bases outside gene matches: 18. The CDR3 coding sequence is TGTGCCAGTAGCCCCACCCTGGGACAGTCGGGGAGAAATCAGCCCCAGCATTTT. This gives the protein CASSPTLGQSGRNQPQHF.

The chain employs TRBV19 and TRBJ1-2, with D possibly being TRBD1 (5 bases). This CDR3 contains 14 residues. The germline V gene has CDR1 LNHDA and CDR2 SQIVND (reference sequence). Trimming removed 9 bases at V and 0 bases at J, with 14 bases between. The CDR3 sequence is CASTDRSPNYGYTF. DNA for the CDR3: TGTGCCAGCACAGACAGAAGCCCTAACTATGGCTACACCTTC.

The J gene is TRBJ1-1, the V gene TRBV3-1 (or the pseudogene TRBV3-2); 7 bases match TRBD1. Germline trimming cut 1 base from V and 2 bases from J; bases unmatched to any gene: 1. The germline V gene encodes CDR1 LGHDT and CDR2 YNNKEL (reference sequence). The CDR3 spans 14 residues. The DNA of the CDR3 is TGTGCCAGCAGCCAAGCAGGGGGAAACACTGAAGCTTTCTTT. Protein: CASSQAGGNTEAFF.

CDR3 sequence (DNA): TGCAGCGTCACAGGGAGCTCCTACGAGCAGTACTTC. Translating gives CSVTGSSYEQYF. The genes are TRBV29-1 and TRBJ2-7, with a tentative D call TRBD1 (6 bases). Germline CDR1 SQVTM, CDR2 ANQGSEA. The CDR3 runs 12 residues. V lost 6 bases and J 0 bases, leaving 9 bases between the germline ends.

V is TRBV23-1 and J is TRBJ1-2; 9 nucleotides align to TRBD1. TRBV23-1 is recorded as an ORF, its role being uncertain. Trimming removed 5 bases from V and 7 bases from J; junction bases left unmatched: 17. This CDR3 is built from 17 residues. This CDR3 reads CASSDSLTGGFSCGYTF. The CDR3 DNA follows: TGCGCCAGCAGTGATTCATTAACAGGGGGCTTTTCCTGTGGCTACACCTTC.

The chain has TRBV2 and TRBJ1-6, with 7 bases fitting TRBD1. This CDR3 is built from 16 residues. Germline CDR1 SNHLY, CDR2 FYNNEI. The junction had 7 bases not matched to a gene; V was cut back by 8 bases and J by 0 bases. This CDR3 reads CASRGQESSYNSPLHF. DNA of the CDR3: TGTGCCAGCCGTGGACAGGAAAGCTCCTATAATTCACCCCTCCACTTT.

This sequence joins TRBV30 and TRBJ1-1; D gene ambiguous. The CDR3 runs 16 residues. With 0 bases removed from V and 1 base from J, the gap between germline ends came to 15 bases. Germline values: CDR1 GTSNPN, CDR2 SVGIG (reference sequence). CDR3 loop: CAWSVGLTTGNTEAFF. The CDR3 region has the DNA TGTGCCTGGAGTGTCGGACTCACAACGGGGAACACTGAAGCTTTCTTT.

The genes are TRBV2 and TRBJ1-4; 7 nucleotides line up with TRBD1. The CDR3 is made up of 14 amino acids. The trim removed 5 bases at V and 8 bases at J, leaving 8 bases unmatched. Germline assignment: CDR1 SNHLY and CDR2 FYNNEI. The CDR3 DNA follows: TGTGCCAGCAGTTCGGACAGGAATGACGAAAAACTGTTTTTT. Translated: CASSSDRNDEKLFF.

The chain links TRBV29-1 to TRBJ1-2; no clear D gene. Germline V CDR1 and CDR2: SQVTM, ANQGSEA. V was pared by 1 base and J by 6 bases, with 6 bases between. The length of the CDR3 is 11 residues. CDR3 sequence (DNA): TGCAGCGTTGAAGGATGGCATGGCTACACCTTC. It encodes CSVEGWHGYTF.

In this sample, this clone turned up once. This rearrangement joins TRBV29-1 to TRBJ2-1; tentatively, D is TRBD2 (6 bases). Trimming took 4 bases from V and 5 from J, leaving 6 bases between them. The CDR3 has 11 amino acids. CDR1 SQVTM and CDR2 ANQGSEA come from the germline V gene. In DNA form, the CDR3 reads TGCAGCGTTGGGACTAACAATGAGCAGTTCTTC. It specifies CSVGTNNEQFF.

This clone was seen once. Different DNA sequences within this sample yield the same CDR3. CDR3 amino acids: CASSLGGGQPQHF. The CDR3 region has the DNA TGTGCCAGCAGCTTAGGTGGGGGGCAGCCCCAGCATTTT. V and J are TRBV7-8 and TRBJ1-5; D perhaps matches TRBD1 (5 bases). The V gene's germline CDR1 is SGHVS and CDR2 FQNEAQ. Deletions cut 1 base from V and 7 bases from J, with 8 bases between. This CDR3 comprises 13 residues.

The CDR3 DNA is TGCAGCGTTACACAACCGAGGACAGGGGAACACTATGGCTACACCTTC. Protein sequence: CSVTQPRTGEHYGYTF. The chain couples TRBV29-1 to TRBJ1-2; 9 bases agree with TRBD1. There are 16 residues in the CDR3. The germline V gene encodes CDR1 SQVTM and CDR2 ANQGSEA. Trimming removed 5 bases from V and 3 bases from J; junction bases left unmatched: 13.

The V and J genes are TRBV18 and TRBJ1-3; no reliable D call. Per the germline V gene, CDR1 is KGHSH and CDR2 is LQKENI. Deletions cut 4 bases from V and 1 base from J, with 14 bases between. CDR3 length: 16 residues. CDR3 in amino acids: CASSREYGVSGNTIYF. CDR3 bases: TGTGCCAGCTCACGAGAATATGGAGTATCTGGAAACACCATATATTTT.

CDR3 DNA sequence: TGTGCCAGCAGTTTGTATAGCGGGGATTTTTTTTCTAATGAGCAGTTCTTC. This translates into CASSLYSGDFFSNEQFF. This chain links TRBV27 with TRBJ2-1, with 8 nucleotides matching TRBD2. The CDR3 has 17 residues. Germline V gene lookup returns CDR1 MNHEY and CDR2 SMNVEV (reference sequence). The junction had 14 bases not matched to a gene; V was cut back by 3 bases and J by 7 bases.